The 30 T cell receptor beta chains in this list originate from one sample, sequenced in a study of blood T cell repertoires in COVID-19. Sequencing was performed with immunoSEQ multiplex PCR; in TCRdb, only in-frame clones are kept and a portion is missing. In the table there are approximately 180,000 clones, approximately 90% of which are singletons. Specimen: peripheral blood. These receptors all stem from a man in his forties with active or convalescent COVID-19.

This sequence joins TRBV6-5 and TRBJ1-2, with 7 bases fitting TRBD1. Germline V gives CDR1 MNHEY, CDR2 SVGAGI. The trim removed 6 bases at V and 0 bases at J, leaving 4 bases unmatched. The CDR3 extends over 14 amino acids. The CDR3 loop reads CASRRTGANYGYTF. CDR3 nucleotides: TGTGCCAGCAGGCGGACAGGAGCTAACTATGGCTACACCTTC.

The V call is TRBV25-1, the J call TRBJ2-7, with no clear D. CDR1 is MGHDK, CDR2 SYGVNS, per germline. This CDR3 has 11 amino acids. V was pared by 6 bases and J by 7 bases, with 10 bases between. The CDR3 loop reads CASRGKQEQYF. The CDR3 bases are TGTGCCAGCAGGGGCAAACAAGAGCAGTACTTC.

The chain links TRBV6-1 to TRBJ2-4; D gene ambiguous. CDR3 length equals 17 residues. The germline gives CDR1 MNHNS, CDR2 SASEGT. V dropped 1 base and J dropped 0 bases, with 13 bases sitting between them. The DNA for the CDR3 is TGTGCCAGCAGTGAAGGTCCCTTACACCTAGCCAAAAACATTCAGTACTTC. Protein sequence: CASSEGPLHLAKNIQYF.

The V gene is TRBV25-1, the J gene TRBJ1-6; D call uncertain. CDR3 size: 13 residues. CDR1 MGHDK and CDR2 SYGVNS come from the germline V gene. Trimming stripped 8 bases from V and 9 bases from J, with 14 bases between. CDR3 DNA: TGTGCCAGCGGTGGGGTCGGAGGTTCACCCCTCCACTTT. Residues: CASGGVGGSPLHF.

The chain recombines TRBV10-3 with TRBJ1-2; maybe TRBD1 (5 bases). CDR3 length equals 12 residues. V was shortened by 8 bases and J by 7 bases, with 14 bases between the two germline ends. The germline CDR1 and CDR2 sequences are ENHRY and SYGVKD. The CDR3 DNA sequence: TGTGCCATCGCGGCAGGGCCAAGTGGCTACACCTTC. It encodes CAIAAGPSGYTF.

This chain's CDR3 is CASSSGTGGYQPQHF. The CDR3, as DNA: TGTGCCAGCAGCTCCGGGACAGGGGGCTATCAGCCCCAGCATTTT. The chain links TRBV7-2 to TRBJ1-5; 12 bases fit TRBD1. V dropped 4 bases and J dropped 5; count of bases not matched to a gene: 3. The germline V gene encodes CDR1 SGHTA and CDR2 FQGNSA. The CDR3 runs 15 residues.

Here the CDR3 DNA reads TGTGCCAGCAGCCCTAGGTCGGGAGGTACTGAAGCTTTCTTT. Its protein is CASSPRSGGTEAFF. The chain combines TRBV13 with TRBJ1-1; D not resolved. Germline V gene data show CDR1 as PRHDT and CDR2 as FYEKMQ (reference sequence). CDR3 size: 14 residues. Trimming removed 5 bases from V and 5 bases from J, with 15 bases in between.

This clone has just one count. This sequence joins TRBV6-5 and TRBJ2-1; 9 bases agree with TRBD2. The CDR3 has 13 residues. With 7 bases clipped from V and 8 bases from J, the junction kept 6 bases outside the gene matches. Looked up from germline, CDR1 is MNHEY and CDR2 is SVGAGI. CDR3 in amino acids: CASISGGLDEQFF. CDR3 DNA: TGTGCCAGCATTAGCGGGGGTCTGGATGAGCAGTTCTTC.

This clone appeared a few times. The CDR3 here is CASSGDGTGGDTGELFF. The CDR3 DNA reads as TGTGCCAGCAGCGGAGACGGGACAGGGGGGGACACCGGGGAGCTGTTTTTT. The J gene is TRBJ2-2, the V gene TRBV21-1; the table's D call of TRBD1 was not tested on the DNA. TRBV21-1 is flagged as a pseudogene. The CDR3 loop spans 17 amino acids.

The V gene is TRBV4-2, the J gene TRBJ1-2; 7 bases align to TRBD1. CDR1 LGHNA and CDR2 YNFKEQ come from the germline V gene. Trimming took 0 bases from V and 2 from J; bases not matched to a gene: 3. The CDR3 is 15 residues long. CDR3: CASSQDKGGNYGYTF. DNA for the CDR3: TGTGCCAGCAGCCAAGATAAAGGGGGCAACTATGGCTACACCTTC.

The chain carries TRBV7-2 and TRBJ1-5; TRBD1 aligns across 8 bases. The CDR3 contains 15 residues. Per germline, CDR1 SGHTA and CDR2 FQGNSA. Trimming took 4 bases from V and 6 from J; bases not matched to a gene: 8. CDR3 region: CASSSTDRARQPQHF. The CDR3 nucleotides read TGTGCCAGCAGCTCCACGGACAGGGCCCGTCAGCCCCAGCATTTT. Supplemented by reference TRBV7-2 and TRBJ1-5, the full variable domain reads GAGVSQSPSNKVTEKGKDVELRCDPISGHTALYWYRQSLGQGLEFLIYFQGNSAPDKSGLPSDRFSAERTGGSVSTLTIQRTQQEDSAVYLCASSSTDRARQPQHFGDGTRLSIL.

V and J are TRBV28 and TRBJ1-4; 8 nucleotides match TRBD1. Trimming removed 3 bases from V and 6 bases from J; junction bases left unmatched: 9. Germline V gene lookup returns CDR1 MDHEN and CDR2 SYDVKM. CDR3 length equals 16 residues. CDR3 sequence (DNA): TGTGCCAGCAGTTTTAACAGGGGGGGTATCCATGAAAAACTGTTTTTT. Translation: CASSFNRGGIHEKLFF.

The V call is TRBV6-6, the J call TRBJ2-1, with TRBD2 matching 8 bases. The CDR3 spans 17 residues. Germline trimming cut 5 bases from V and 0 bases from J; bases unmatched to any gene: 9. Germline-derived CDR1 and CDR2 are MNHNY and SVGAGI (reference sequence). CDR3 loop: CASSPQGGRSSYNEQFF. Written as DNA, the CDR3 is TGTGCCAGCAGTCCGCAGGGCGGGAGGAGCTCCTACAATGAGCAGTTCTTC.

This clone showed up just a few times. The genes are TRBV9 and TRBJ1-5, with D possibly TRBD1 on 6 matching bases. The CDR3 contains 13 residues. V shed 7 bases and J shed 7 bases, with 15 bases lying between them. The germline gives CDR1 SGDLS, CDR2 YYNGEE. The DNA of the CDR3 is TGTGCCAGCGGGGCAGGGGCGCGGCAGCCCCAGCATTTT. It translates to CASGAGARQPQHF.

This sequence joins TRBV24-1 and TRBJ1-6, with D uncertain. This CDR3 contains 16 residues. Trimming stripped 4 bases from V and 0 bases from J, with 9 bases between. The germline V gene encodes CDR1 KGHDR and CDR2 SFDVKD. The CDR3 spells CATSDGGSSYNSPLHF. CDR3 bases: TGTGCCACCAGTGACGGAGGGAGCTCCTATAATTCACCCCTCCACTTT.

V is TRBV7-9 and J is TRBJ2-7; D is ambiguous. The CDR3 contains 13 residues. In germline, CDR1 is SEHNR, CDR2 FQNEAQ (reference sequence). The ends were cut back, 5 bases at V and 2 bases at J, with 10 bases in the middle. This CDR3 is CASSPLSPYEQYF. DNA of the CDR3: TGTGCCAGCAGCCCACTCTCACCCTACGAGCAGTACTTC.

This clone was counted a single time. DNA of the CDR3: TGTGCTAGTGGTTTGACGGTAGGGGGCACGCAAGAGACCCAGTACTTC. It translates to CASGLTVGGTQETQYF. The chain uses TRBV12-5 and TRBJ2-5, with 7 bases aligning to TRBD1. The CDR3 is 16 residues long. The germline V gene has CDR1 LGHNT and CDR2 FRNRAP. Unmatched junction bases numbered 8, after V lost 2 bases and J lost 2 bases.

This clone occurred a few times. The chain employs TRBV6-4 and TRBJ1-1; D is undetermined. Trimming removed 0 bases from V and 4 bases from J, with 9 bases in between. The CDR3 contains 14 residues. Germline V lookup: CDR1 MRHNA, CDR2 SNTAGT. In DNA, the CDR3 is TGTGCCAGCAGTGACTCGGGCAGTGGCACTGAAGCTTTCTTT. It is translated as CASSDSGSGTEAFF.

The chain joins TRBV3-1 (or the pseudogene TRBV3-2) to TRBJ1-4, with a possible D match to TRBD1 (6 bases). Germline lookup yields CDR1 LGHDT and CDR2 YNNKEL (reference sequence). V lost 3 bases and J 7 bases, leaving 12 bases between the germline ends. This CDR3 contains 14 residues. The CDR3 nucleotides read TGTGCCAGCAGCCATTTACAGGGACCTGAAAAACTGTTTTTT. It translates to CASSHLQGPEKLFF.

In its sample, this clone was seen once. CDR3 nucleotide sequence: TGCGCCAGCAGATTTGGACTAGCGGGAGGGTTAAACACCGGGGAGCTGTTTTTT. It translates to CASRFGLAGGLNTGELFF. The V and J genes are TRBV5-1 and TRBJ2-2, with TRBD2 identical over 15 bases. This CDR3 is built from 18 residues. CDR1 is SGHRS, CDR2 YFSETQ, per germline. J gave up 2 bases and V 5 bases, and 7 bases lay outside the gene matches.

This chain links TRBV19 with TRBJ2-2, with 7 bases matching TRBD2. V trimming: 6 bases; J trimming: 3 bases; junction bases outside the gene matches: 10. CDR1 and CDR2 (germline): LNHDA, SQIVND (reference sequence). This CDR3 has 16 residues. The DNA for the CDR3 is TGTGCCAGTAGACGGGACTACCAACCCCACACCGGGGAGCTGTTTTTT. Translation gives CASRRDYQPHTGELFF.

The V gene is TRBV4-2, the J gene TRBJ1-1; TRBD1 aligns across 8 bases. The CDR3 sequence is 18 residues long. Germline CDR1 reads LGHNA; CDR2 reads YNFKEQ. V lost 1 base to trimming and J lost 1 base; unmatched junction nucleotides: 11. CDR3 DNA sequence: TGTGCCAGCAGCCAAGGGACAGGGACCGATAGTTGGAACACTGAAGCTTTCTTT. Amino acids: CASSQGTGTDSWNTEAFF.

The chain combines TRBV2 with TRBJ1-1, with 7 bases identical to TRBD1. The CDR3 has 14 residues. Germline V gene sequence: CDR1 SNHLY, CDR2 FYNNEI. J lost 2 bases, V lost 8 bases, and 8 bases had no gene match. CDR3 bases: TGTGCCAGCCCATCAGGGACAGCAAACACTGAAGCTTTCTTT. Encoded protein: CASPSGTANTEAFF. Full variable domain (rest looked up from reference TRBV2 and TRBJ1-1): EPEVTQTPSHQVTQMGQEVILRCVPISNHLYFYWYRQILGQKVEFLVSFYNNEISEKSEIFDDQFSVERPDGSNFTLKIRSTKLEDSAMYFCASPSGTANTEAFFGQGTRLTVV.

This sequence joins TRBV5-1 and TRBJ1-6, with a tentative D call TRBD1 (6 bases). Germline V gives CDR1 SGHRS, CDR2 YFSETQ. CDR3 length equals 14 residues. V was trimmed by 3 bases and J by 8 bases, leaving 12 bases between them. The CDR3 loop is CASSYTGYDSPLHF. CDR3 DNA sequence: TGCGCCAGCAGCTATACAGGGTACGATTCACCCCTCCACTTT.

The V call is TRBV4-2, the J call TRBJ2-2; D call uncertain. Germline V gene lookup returns CDR1 LGHNA and CDR2 YNFKEQ. This CDR3 contains 13 residues. Trimming took off 1 base at V and 5 bases at J, with 5 bases between the two ends. The CDR3 DNA sequence: TGTGCCAGCAGCCAAGTGGAGACCGGGGAGCTGTTTTTT. It encodes CASSQVETGELFF.

V and J are TRBV28 and TRBJ2-1; TRBD2 matches 11 bases. Germline loops: CDR1 MDHEN, CDR2 SYDVKM. The CDR3 spans 16 residues. The V gene end was trimmed by 3 bases and the J gene end by 4 bases; junction bases not matched to a gene: 5. The CDR3 region is CASSLVTSGIYNEQFF. DNA for the CDR3: TGTGCCAGCAGTTTGGTGACTAGCGGGATATACAATGAGCAGTTCTTC.

The V call is TRBV7-9, the J call TRBJ2-7; possible D gene TRBD1, 5 bases. The CDR3 extends over 14 amino acids. Trimming shortened V by 3 bases and J by 5 bases, and 14 bases separated the two germline ends. Germline lookup yields CDR1 SEHNR and CDR2 FQNEAQ (reference sequence). The CDR3 region has the DNA TGTGCCAGCAGCTTGGATCAGGGTAACCACGAGCAGTACTTC. Its protein is CASSLDQGNHEQYF.

The V gene is TRBV11-2, the J gene TRBJ1-1, with D unresolved. V lost 7 bases and J lost 3, with 15 bases in between. Germline CDR1 reads SGHAT; CDR2 reads FQNNGV. This CDR3 has 14 residues. The CDR3 DNA follows: TGTGCCAGCATCAACGCGCGGCGGGACACTGAAGCTTTCTTT. It encodes CASINARRDTEAFF.

This chain uses TRBV5-1 with TRBJ1-6, with 11 nucleotides matching TRBD1. With 4 bases clipped from V and 10 bases from J, the junction kept 13 bases outside the gene matches. Germline-derived CDR1 and CDR2 are SGHRS and YFSETQ. CDR3 length: 17 residues. In nucleotides, the CDR3 is TGCGCCAGCAGCGGGGGACAGGGGGTACCTGGGAACTCACCCCTCCACTTT. Its protein is CASSGGQGVPGNSPLHF.

The rearrangement links TRBV7-9 to TRBJ1-2, with D tentatively TRBD1 (5 bases). CDR1 and CDR2 (germline): SEHNR, FQNEAQ (reference sequence). The CDR3 has 12 residues. The V end lost 11 bases, the J end lost 9 bases, and 19 bases lay between the germline ends. The chain's CDR3 is CASSGGDRSYTF. CDR3 bases: TGTGCCTCCTCCGGGGGGGATAGGAGCTACACCTTC.